What follows are 11 T cell receptor beta chains derived from one specimen sequenced in a study of beta chain features in type 1 diabetes. These receptors' targets are unknown. Isolated RNA was reverse transcribed in full, so expressed TCRB transcripts were sequenced. Clones were read by immunoSEQ multiplex PCR, and TCRdb kept only the in-frame ones, dropping some. The table lists 200,000 to 300,000 clones, 20% of them singletons. General study points: Patients with Type 1 diabetes showed moderately but significantly shorter TCRB CDR3s in all four CD4+ subsets.

The sample comprised naive CD4+ T cells from blood. These receptors were taken from a middle-aged woman with type 1 diabetes.

In its sample, this clone was seen a few times. The chain combines TRBV11-2 with TRBJ1-2; D is unclear. In germline, CDR1 is SGHAT, CDR2 FQNNGV. V was trimmed by 0 bases and J by 0 bases, leaving 5 bases between them. The CDR3 is 14 residues long. CDR3 in amino acids: CASSLERTNYGYTF. CDR3 bases: TGTGCCAGCAGCTTAGAGAGGACTAACTATGGCTACACCTTC.

This clone was seen more than once but under ten times. The J gene is TRBJ2-6, the V gene TRBV9, with 8 bases matching TRBD1. Germline lookup yields CDR1 SGDLS and CDR2 YYNGEE. The V gene end was trimmed by 4 bases and the J gene end by 4 bases; junction bases not matched to a gene: 10. CDR3 length: 17 amino acids. The DNA of the CDR3 is TGTGCCAGCAGCTTGGGACAGGCCCCTCGCGGGGCCAACGTCCTGACTTTC. Amino acids: CASSLGQAPRGANVLTF.

A word on this clone: Other DNA sequences from this sample encode an identical CDR3 as well. The rearrangement uses TRBV27 and TRBJ1-5; a weak D match, TRBD1 (5 bases). Germline CDR1 MNHEY, CDR2 SMNVEV (reference sequence). The CDR3 is 14 amino acids. V gave up 3 bases and J gave up 5 bases, with 11 bases separating them. In nucleotides, the CDR3 is TGTGCCAGCAGTTTCGGCCAGGGTGATCAGCCCCAGCATTTT. It encodes CASSFGQGDQPQHF.

The chain uses TRBV7-2 and TRBJ2-3; 12 bases line up with TRBD2. The germline V gene has CDR1 SGHTA and CDR2 FQGNSA. J was trimmed by 8 bases and V by 3 bases; bases with no gene match: 6. This CDR3 region has 15 residues. The CDR3 loop is CASSFELAGGPTQYF. Written as DNA, the CDR3 is TGTGCCAGCAGCTTTGAGCTAGCGGGGGGGCCTACGCAGTATTTT.

CDR3 in amino acids: CAWGNRGPGYGYTF. Here the CDR3 DNA reads TGTGCCTGGGGAAACAGGGGGCCGGGCTATGGCTACACCTTC. The V and J genes are TRBV30 and TRBJ1-2; TRBD1 matches 9 bases. With V trimmed by 5 bases and J by 4 bases, 8 bases remained unmatched. The CDR3 length is 14 residues. Looked up from germline, CDR1 is GTSNPN and CDR2 is SVGIG (reference sequence).

Remarks on this clone: An end of the junction differs from the germline gene, which may be a read error. The chain recombines TRBV20-1 with TRBJ1-2; D is ambiguous. This CDR3 region has 9 residues. From germline, CDR1 is DFQATT and CDR2 SNEGSKA (reference sequence). CDR3 sequence reads: CSARSPPHF. CDR3 DNA: TGCAGTGCTAGATCCCCCCCCCACTTC.

The rearrangement uses TRBV29-1 and TRBJ1-2; the match to TRBD1 covers 11 bases. The CDR3 loop spans 14 amino acids. The V gene end was trimmed by 7 bases and the J gene end by 2 bases; junction bases not matched to a gene: 6. The V gene's germline CDR1 is SQVTM and CDR2 ANQGSEA. CDR3 protein: CSGGQGERNYGYTF. The CDR3 nucleotides read TGCAGCGGGGGACAGGGGGAGAGGAACTATGGCTACACCTTC. Based on the CDR3 plus reference TRBV29-1 and TRBJ1-2, the full variable domain is SAVISQKPSRDICQRGTSLTIQCQVDSQVTMMFWYRQQPGQSLTLIATANQGSEATYESGFVIDKFPISRPNLTFSTLTVSNMSPEDSSIYLCSGGQGERNYGYTFGSGTRLTVV.

This clone has a handful of counts. The rearrangement uses TRBV29-1 and TRBJ1-5; no firm D call. The germline V gene has CDR1 SQVTM and CDR2 ANQGSEA. V was pared by 6 bases and J by 7 bases, with 13 bases between. The CDR3 loop spans 12 amino acids. For the CDR3, the DNA is TGCAGCGTAGGAGGTGACGGACAGCCCCAGCATTTT. The encoded protein is CSVGGDGQPQHF.

The gene calls are TRBV5-1 and TRBJ2-7, with 8 nucleotides matching TRBD2. The CDR3 spans 14 residues. Germline values: CDR1 SGHRS, CDR2 YFSETQ. J lost 0 bases, V lost 2 bases, and 1 base had no gene match. The CDR3 protein is CASSLAGASYEQYF. CDR3 bases: TGCGCCAGCAGCTTAGCGGGAGCCTCCTACGAGCAGTACTTC.

This clone was detected a few times. This chain links TRBV2 with TRBJ1-2; D may be TRBD1 (5 bases). CDR3 length: 12 residues. The V gene lost 3 bases and the J gene lost 8 bases, with 10 bases spanning the gap. The germline CDR1 and CDR2 sequences are SNHLY and FYNNEI. CDR3 sequence reads: CASSDDRRGYTF. In nucleotides, the CDR3 is TGTGCCAGCAGTGACGACAGAAGAGGCTACACCTTC.

In nucleotides, the CDR3 is TGCAGTGCTAGAGAACGGACTGAAGCTTTCTTT. It is translated as CSARERTEAFF. The V call is TRBV20-1, the J call TRBJ1-1; no clear D. The CDR3 sequence is 11 residues long. The germline gives CDR1 DFQATT, CDR2 SNEGSKA (reference sequence). V lost 0 bases and J 5 bases, leaving 4 bases between the germline ends.